Below, 22 T cell receptor beta chains from the same sample are listed, as sequenced in a study of cytomegalovirus exposure and HLA in healthy donors. PCR amplification relied on 60 Vbeta primers (plus 13 Jbeta primers). The data were produced by immunoSEQ multiplex PCR, yet TCRdb's version contains in-frame clones alone and is incomplete. In the table there are under 200,000 clones, around four fifths of which are singletons. The sample comprised PBMCs. Every receptor here comes from a woman aged 50 to 65 in good health and CMV-seropositive.

V usage is TRBV6-7 and J usage is TRBJ2-5; D ambiguous. The assigned J gene may be wrong: the sequence end matches TRBJ2-7 better. Being an ORF, TRBV6-7 has a function that is uncertain. This CDR3 region has 17 residues. The CDR3 bases are TGTGCCAGCAGTTATTTCCTTCAGGCCTCCCCATGGCGCGAGCAGTACTTC. Its protein product is CASSYFLQASPWREQYF.

This chain uses TRBV19 with TRBJ1-1; D unclear. V was trimmed by 5 bases and J by 5 bases, leaving 12 bases between them. The germline CDR1 and CDR2 sequences are LNHDA and SQIVND (reference sequence). This CDR3 contains 13 residues. The CDR3 region is CASSLRDVTEAFF. The CDR3 region has the DNA TGTGCCAGTAGTTTGAGGGATGTTACTGAAGCTTTCTTT.

The chain is built from TRBV9 and TRBJ2-7; the D gene is possibly TRBD1 (6 bases). Trimming removed 4 bases from V and 1 base from J, with 12 bases in between. This CDR3 is built from 14 residues. CDR1 SGDLS and CDR2 YYNGEE come from the germline V gene. The DNA of the CDR3 is TGTGCCAGCAGCCCTCGGGACAAGTCCTACGAGCAGTACTTC. It translates to CASSPRDKSYEQYF.

The chain links TRBV18 to TRBJ2-3; 11 nucleotides align to TRBD2. The CDR3 extends over 14 amino acids. J was trimmed by 10 bases and V by 0 bases; bases with no gene match: 3. Germline assignment: CDR1 KGHSH and CDR2 LQKENI. The CDR3 coding sequence is TGTGCCAGCTCACCACCGACTAGCGGGATTGCGCAGTATTTT. Its protein is CASSPPTSGIAQYF.

The rearrangement links TRBV10-3 to TRBJ1-2, with D unresolved. This CDR3 spans 13 amino acids. V dropped 10 bases and J dropped 3 bases, with 15 bases sitting between them. The germline V gene encodes CDR1 ENHRY and CDR2 SYGVKD. CDR3 sequence reads: CANSAGVDYGYTF. Here the CDR3 DNA reads TGTGCCAATTCCGCCGGGGTCGACTATGGCTACACCTTC.

This clone was seen a handful of times. V is TRBV7-9 and J is TRBJ2-3, with 7 positions matching TRBD2. Looked up from germline, CDR1 is SEHNR and CDR2 is FQNEAQ (reference sequence). J was trimmed by 6 bases and V by 1 base; bases with no gene match: 10. This CDR3 spans 16 amino acids. The CDR3 spells CASSLDSGGSGDTQYF. CDR3 DNA sequence: TGTGCCAGCAGCTTAGACTCGGGCGGGAGTGGTGATACGCAGTATTTT.

V gene TRBV5-1 combines with J gene TRBJ2-3; D gene ambiguous. The V end was cut by 3 bases, the J end by 5 bases, with 19 bases between. The CDR3 runs to 16 residues. Germline V CDR1 and CDR2: SGHRS, YFSETQ. The CDR3 sequence is CASSYLGQAARDTQYF. The CDR3 DNA follows: TGCGCCAGCAGCTATCTTGGGCAGGCTGCAAGAGATACGCAGTATTTT.

The V call is TRBV9, the J call TRBJ2-4, with TRBD1 as a possible D gene (6 bases). The V end was cut by 4 bases, the J end by 0 bases, with 11 bases between. CDR3 length: 15 residues. Germline values: CDR1 SGDLS, CDR2 YYNGEE. CDR3 region: CASSPGQLAKNIQYF. CDR3 bases: TGTGCCAGCAGCCCAGGACAGTTAGCCAAAAACATTCAGTACTTC.

The gene calls are TRBV29-1 and TRBJ2-2; 8 positions match TRBD2. This CDR3 comprises 15 residues. In germline, CDR1 is SQVTM, CDR2 ANQGSEA. V lost 6 bases and J lost 0; bases outside the gene matches: 6. The CDR3 here is CSVTGLVPNTGELFF. The CDR3 nucleotides read TGCAGCGTGACGGGACTAGTACCGAACACCGGGGAGCTGTTTTTT.

This clone was observed a handful of times. The rearrangement uses TRBV27 and TRBJ2-4, with TRBD1 identical over 12 bases. Trimming took 6 bases from V and 6 from J; bases not matched to a gene: 6. Germline CDR1 reads MNHEY; CDR2 reads SMNVEV (reference sequence). The CDR3 sequence is 15 residues long. The CDR3 bases are TGTGCCAGCAGCCCCGGGACAGGGGGCGTAAACATTCAGTACTTC. It encodes CASSPGTGGVNIQYF.

The genes are TRBV27 and TRBJ2-2, with 7 bases aligning to TRBD2. The ends lost 6 bases at V and 8 bases at J; junction bases unmatched: 12. The CDR3 has 15 residues. Germline loops: CDR1 MNHEY, CDR2 SMNVEV (reference sequence). This CDR3 reads CASSERGLWAGELFF. CDR3 DNA sequence: TGTGCCAGCAGCGAACGGGGACTATGGGCGGGGGAGCTGTTTTTT.

The chain employs TRBV19 and TRBJ2-7, with 10 bases that match TRBD1. Germline CDR1 LNHDA, CDR2 SQIVND (reference sequence). J was trimmed by 5 bases and V by 3 bases; bases with no gene match: 7. The CDR3 is 15 residues long. The CDR3 coding sequence is TGTGCCAGTAGTATTTGGACAGGGGGTTACGACGAGCAGTACTTC. Protein product: CASSIWTGGYDEQYF.

The chain is built from TRBV28 and TRBJ2-1; 7 bases match TRBD2. Germline loops: CDR1 MDHEN, CDR2 SYDVKM. The V gene end was trimmed by 4 bases and the J gene end by 7 bases; junction bases not matched to a gene: 1. CDR3 length equals 12 residues. CDR3 residues: CASSWGGNEQFF. CDR3 DNA sequence: TGTGCCAGCAGTTGGGGGGGGAATGAGCAGTTCTTC. The full variable domain, rest sourced from reference TRBV28 and TRBJ2-1, is DVKVTQSSRYLVKRTGEKVFLECVQDMDHENMFWYRQDPGLGLRLIYFSYDVKMKEKGDIPEGYSVSREKKERFSLILESASTNQTSMYLCASSWGGNEQFFGPGTRLTVL.

Written as DNA, the CDR3 is TGTGCCAGCAGCCCCAGGGGAAGGGCACTCCAAGAGACCCAGTACTTC. Translating gives CASSPRGRALQETQYF. The V and J genes are TRBV28 and TRBJ2-5; a possible D gene is TRBD1 (6 bases). The CDR3 runs to 16 residues. CDR1 is MDHEN, CDR2 SYDVKM, per germline. Trimming left V 6 bases short and J 1 base short, with 18 bases between.

CDR3 loop: CASSLTEVAKGYTF. The DNA for the CDR3 is TGTGCCAGCAGCTTAACGGAGGTGGCGAAGGGCTACACCTTC. This chain connects TRBV11-2 to TRBJ1-2, with D unclear. Trimming removed 2 bases from V and 8 bases from J, with 15 bases in between. This CDR3 contains 14 residues. Per germline, CDR1 SGHAT and CDR2 FQNNGV.

CDR3 in DNA: TGTGCCAGCGGGACAGGGGGAGGCACTGAAGCTTTCTTT. Protein sequence: CASGTGGGTEAFF. V usage is TRBV28 and J usage is TRBJ1-1, with TRBD1 identical over 11 bases. Per germline, CDR1 MDHEN and CDR2 SYDVKM. CDR3 length: 13 residues. The trim removed 8 bases at V and 4 bases at J, leaving 3 bases unmatched.

The chain combines TRBV19 with TRBJ2-3; 8 bases match TRBD1. The CDR3 consists of 16 residues. CDR1 is LNHDA, CDR2 SQIVND, per germline (reference sequence). V shed 1 base, J shed 4 bases, and the junction held 7 bases outside the gene matches. In nucleotides, the CDR3 is TGTGCCAGTAGTATAGCCACAGGGGGACGGGCAGATACGCAGTATTTT. It is translated as CASSIATGGRADTQYF.

There are a few counts of this clone. This chain connects TRBV6-6 to TRBJ1-1; D is unclear. V lost 10 bases to trimming and J lost 1 base, with 7 bases between them. Germline CDR1 reads MNHNY; CDR2 reads SVGAGI (reference sequence). The CDR3 consists of 11 residues. The CDR3 DNA reads TGTGCCACCAACGGGAACACTGAAGCTTTCTTT. It is translated as CATNGNTEAFF.

The chain is built from TRBV28 and TRBJ2-1; TRBD2 agrees at 12 bases. Trimming took 4 bases from V and 3 from J; bases not matched to a gene: 10. The germline V gene has CDR1 MDHEN and CDR2 SYDVKM. The CDR3 has 18 residues. The CDR3 DNA reads as TGTGCCAGCAGTTCACTAGCGGGGGGCCGTAGAGGCTACAATGAGCAGTTCTTC. This translates into CASSSLAGGRRGYNEQFF.

This chain uses TRBV5-1 with TRBJ2-1; 10 positions match TRBD2. Germline V gives CDR1 SGHRS, CDR2 YFSETQ. The CDR3 spans 15 residues. The junction had 4 bases not matched to a gene; V was cut back by 5 bases and J by 2 bases. The CDR3 bases are TGCGCCAGCAGACCTAGCGGGAGTACCTACAATGAGCAGTTCTTC. Amino acids: CASRPSGSTYNEQFF.

This rearrangement joins TRBV19 to TRBJ1-4; 9 bases are shared with TRBD1. V dropped 7 bases and J dropped 7; count of bases not matched to a gene: 10. Germline CDR1 is LNHDA and CDR2 is SQIVND (reference sequence). The CDR3 sequence is 15 residues long. In DNA, the CDR3 is TGTGCCAGTACCGCCGGGGACAGGGTTCCTGAAAAACTGTTTTTT. Translation gives CASTAGDRVPEKLFF.

V gene TRBV2 combines with J gene TRBJ1-4, with a possible D match to TRBD1 (6 bases). The CDR3 is 15 amino acids. Germline lookup yields CDR1 SNHLY and CDR2 FYNNEI. Trimming removed 6 bases at V and 8 bases at J, with 19 bases between. CDR3 in DNA: TGTGCCAGCAGGAGGATCGGGGGGCTTAGAGAAAAACTGTTTTTT. Translating it yields CASRRIGGLREKLFF.